This T cell receptor beta chain was sequenced in a study of beta chain features in type 1 diabetes. Study results and limitations: A possible short-template PCR bias applies equally to patients and controls.

A CD45RO/CCR7/CD25/CD127/CD95/CD27 panel sorted naive, central memory, regulatory and stem cell-like memory CD4+ cells. Expressed TCRB transcripts were sequenced, since all the RNA that had been isolated was reverse transcribed. Clones were sequenced by immunoSEQ multiplex PCR, and TCRdb holds only the in-frame ones, with some missing. Among roughly 610,000 clones listed, about 16% were seen once. Per the germline V gene, CDR1 is MNHEY and CDR2 is SVGAGI. This CDR3 contains 13 residues. V was shortened by 0 bases and J by 1 base, with 4 bases between the two germline ends. With respect to this clone: No antigen is known for it. The sample carries other DNA sequences with the same CDR3.

The source is a man aged 18 to 29 in good health. The sequenced sample was naive CD4+ T cells from blood. The rearrangement joins TRBV6-5 to TRBJ2-7, with D uncertain. The chain's CDR3 is CASSYSGSYEQYF. The CDR3 nucleotides are TGTGCCAGCAGTTACTCCGGTTCCTACGAGCAGTACTTC.